The source of this TCR beta chain is a study of identical twins (dated by TCRdb to between 2015 and 2016). With regard to the full study: TCR alpha and beta repertoires from monozygotic twins, unrelated adults of various ages and cord blood were deep-sequenced to test whether fetal clonotypes persist. To rule out contamination, the twin experiments were replicated at different times with different library preparation protocols.

Remarks on this clonotype: Its antigen is still unknown. No much larger clone exists at a distance of one base, and base qualities are not known.

Findings and caveats that apply to the study as a whole: In monozygotic twins, recombination models systematically underestimated out-of-frame TCR alpha sharing, but the models matched the sharing seen between unrelated individuals. Conclusions relied on cross-sectional statistical analysis, since the same donors could not be followed over many years. Excess twin sharing in beta out-of-frame sequences was weaker because fewer shared sequences lowered the signal-to-noise ratio. Abundant cord blood beta clonotypes carried fewer insertions; young adult naive repertoires showed a weaker similar trend, while memory repertoires showed none. Zero-insertion analyses could be partly confounded by invariant T cells such as MAIT and iNKT, though diverse VJ usage argued against such confounding for most clonotypes. Out-of-frame TCR alpha sequences shared between twins showed an excess of low generation-probability sequences compared with coincidental sharing between unrelated individuals.

Preparation of the library involved 5' RACE. TCRdb shows the sequencer as Illumina HiSeq 2000. Template switching introduced a universal primer binding site; the final cDNA contained a unique molecular identifier, enabling accurate counting of TCR cDNA molecules. First-strand cDNA for TCR alpha and beta chains was synthesized from specific primers in the conserved constant-segment region. To control for contamination, every cDNA library carried two barcodes: a SMART-Mk sample barcode plus Illumina barcodes. TruSeq adapter sequences along with Illumina sample barcodes were introduced in two successive PCR steps. The TCR alpha and beta cDNA libraries were sequenced on the Illumina HiSeq platform using custom primers. On the authors' methods: MiGEC processed the raw reads to extract unique molecular identifiers, while MiXCR was used to determine the CDR3 positions. Recombination models were inferred per individual with the repgenHMM and IGoR tools using an EM algorithm. The analysis of shared clonotypes was done with the tcR package in R, with sharing normalized by the product of cloneset sizes. To study raw recombination free of thymic and clonal selection effects, out-of-frame nonproductive sequences were analyzed. In TCRdb, the public reads were trimmed at Q25 with fastp and aligned with MiXCR, with productive beta chains retained. Every distinct CDR3 protein forms one entry, paired with its most common genes and DNA. What appears here as the V and J calls and clone size reflects TCRdb's work, not the paper's. This sample lists some 1,600,000 distinct CDR3 sequences; about 32% were detected once. About 0.25% of the sample comes from the top ten.

CDR1 and CDR2, looked up from the germline V gene, are SGHVS and FNYEAQ. The trim is 3 bases for V and 11 bases for J, with a gap of 17 bases between the germline ends. Reading from cysteine to phenylalanine, the CDR3 counts 14 amino acids. The CDR3 DNA has 42 bases and is translated from base 1. Every donor in the study was a healthy Caucasian. The sequencing input was cord blood. The receptor chain draws on TRBV7-6 and TRBJ2-1; D gene: possibly TRBD2, on 5 matching bases. This receptor was identified in a newborn girl in good health. The CDR3 protein is CASSFPGGPNKQFF. The DNA is TGTGCCAGCAGCTTCCCAGGAGGCCCTAATAAGCAGTTCTTC.